This record covers a single T cell receptor beta chain. The target of this receptor is not known. No clone much larger than this one lies a single base away; base qualities are absent. The donors were healthy, HIV-negative adults with no recently reported acute infections or vaccinations. Only Caucasian adults living in Nashville, Tennessee, USA were represented among the donors. CD4+ T cells were enriched by magnetic negative selection, after which naive cells were positively selected on CD45RA and the negative fraction was taken as the memory subset. Blood was collected by leukapheresis, and PBMCs were isolated by Ficoll-Histopaque density gradient centrifugation and then cryopreserved in liquid nitrogen vapor phase. Analytical flow cytometry was used to check the purity and quantity of every magnetically sorted T cell population. From each sorted fraction, genomic DNA was isolated and quantified by UV absorbance on a Nanodrop 2000c.

These data originate in a study of shared clonotypes between healthy human individuals (dated by TCRdb to the early 2020s). Looking at the study overall: Three men and a couple of women, aged 18 to 49 years, made up the cohort. For each donor, CD4 naive and CD4 memory were each run on three plates, CD8 naive on two plates, and CD8 memory on one plate. To estimate repertoire size and how much clonotypes are shared between individuals, the study performed deep sequencing of blood TCR repertoires from roughly five healthy adults. To increase sequencing depth and limit assay-specific biases, different laboratories used diverse techniques to prepare libraries and sequence TCR repertoires. Each donor's leukapheresis produced roughly between roughly 0.94 and 9.5 billion PBMCs.

The CDR3 goes from the cysteine to the phenylalanine over 18 residues. Just CDR3 DNA is preserved here, 54 bases in frame from base 1. V loses 6 bases at its end and J loses 1 base; junction bases beyond the gene matches: 16. CDR1 and CDR2, per the germline V gene (reference sequence), are LNHNV and YYDKDF. General conclusions and limits of the study: Across four donors, roughly 5.1% of naive CD4, roughly 3.5% of naive CD8, approximately 2.5% of memory CD4, and roughly 0.41% of memory CD8 clonotypes were shared. Larger estimated clonotype richness was generally found for naive subsets than for memory subsets. Even with the large sequencing depth, rarefaction of the sorted-subset datasets indicated that sequencing was incomplete. Pairwise subsampling indicated that sequencing depth was expected to affect the degree of clonotype sharing among donors. Because the study included only a small number of donors, the genetic and exposure-history diversity represented was limited. Compared with non-shared clonotypes, clonotypes shared by all four sorted-subset donors had higher generation probabilities. Sampling was restricted to blood, and TCR repertoires in tissue are likely to differ from TCR repertoires in blood.

Using the deep immunoSEQ assay, TCR CDR3 regions were amplified from genomic DNA by multiplex PCR. Genomic DNA extracted from each cell subset was distributed evenly over all wells of several immunoSEQ 96-well plates, and each plate served as one replicate. For sorted subsets, roughly 200 ng of genomic DNA, equivalent to about 30,000 T cell genomes, went into each replicate PCR. Purified libraries were quantified with a Qubit 3.0 fluorometer, sized on a Bioanalyzer 2100, and re-quantified with the KAPA Library Quantification kit. Every immunoSEQ 96-well plate was sequenced on a separate single-read 150-cycle Illumina NextSeq 550 flow cell. The source study handled its data this way. Because only junctional sequences without quality scores were contained in the immunoSEQ output, filtering matching that applied to full-length reads could not be performed. To assign V/J genes and CDR3, sequences were annotated against IMGT germline references using PyIR, a Python wrapper for IgBLAST v1.9. Reads with weak V/J assignments (E-value above 1e-6), missing CDR3, stop codons, out-of-frame junctions, or ambiguous translated residues were removed. A V3J clonotype was defined by an identical inferred V gene, J gene, and CDR3 amino acid sequence. Percentage overlap between repertoires was calculated by dividing the number of shared unique clonotypes by the size of the smaller repertoire. Richness of each repertoire was evaluated using RTK rarefaction, the Chao1 estimator, and Recon v2.1 estimates of unobserved clonotypes. Generation probabilities were computed with OLGA for all TCRbeta clonotypes obtained by the gDNA method from a few donors. TCRdb's version of the immuneACCESS table is confined to in-frame rearrangements and falls short of the full clone set. An unresolved V gene accounts for under half of the shortfall where checked; the remainder is of unknown origin. The V and J calls and the clone size are those of that table, but D and trimming were determined from the DNA. The sample table shows over a million clones, and about 96% are seen once. 0.95% to 1.5% of the sample comes from the top ten.

The chain is encoded by TRBV15 joined to TRBJ2-7; 9 of the junction bases match TRBD2. Sequenced input: naive CD4+ T cells sorted from blood. Per the publication, the cell subset or site label means: CD45RA+ positively selected. This clonotype originated in a man aged 25-45 years in good health. The DNA reads as follows: TGTGCCACCAGTCCCAGCGGTGGGCTAGCGGGAACTTCCTACGAGCAGTACTTC. It specifies CATSPSGGLAGTSYEQYF.